Presented here are 28 T cell receptor beta chains from one specimen sequenced in a study of early T cells in non-severe SARS-CoV-2 infection. TCRdb itself ran the 5' RACE reads through MiXCR, one entry per CDR3 protein. This table has tens of thousands of distinct CDR3 sequences, about 12% appearing once. Sequencing was performed on whole blood. These receptors all come from an adult who was a healthcare worker with PCR-confirmed SARS-CoV-2 infection or an uninfected control (not recorded which).

At least ten counts were recorded for this clonotype. The chain is built from TRBV11-2 and TRBJ1-2, with D perhaps matching TRBD1 (6 bases). Trimming took off 5 bases at V and 7 bases at J, with 20 bases between the two ends. CDR3 length equals 15 residues. From germline, CDR1 is SGHAT and CDR2 FQNNGV. The CDR3 spells CASSPYATGGFGYTF. The CDR3 DNA reads as TGTGCCAGCAGCCCATACGCGACAGGCGGCTTTGGCTACACCTTC.

This clonotype came up a few times. The genes are TRBV7-9 and TRBJ1-1; the match to TRBD1 covers 8 bases. Germline lookup yields CDR1 SEHNR and CDR2 FQNEAQ (reference sequence). V lost 4 bases, J lost 0 bases, and 7 bases stayed unmatched. CDR3 length: 16 amino acids. CDR3 amino acids: CASSSTLTGVNTEAFF. Here the CDR3 DNA reads TGTGCCAGCAGCTCCACTCTGACAGGGGTGAACACTGAAGCTTTCTTT.

This clonotype was picked up a small number of times. The V and J genes are TRBV10-2 and TRBJ2-2, with D unclear. Trimming removed 6 bases at V and 7 bases at J, with 12 bases between. CDR1 and CDR2 from the germline V gene are WSHSY and SAAADI. The CDR3 spans 13 residues. CDR3 nucleotides: TGCGCCAGCAGCCGAATCGATTTCGGGGAGCTGTTTTTT. It translates to CASSRIDFGELFF.

This clonotype was found many times. In DNA form, the CDR3 reads TGCAGCGTGACCGGACTAGGAGACACAGATACGCAGTATTTT. Protein product: CSVTGLGDTDTQYF. The chain is built from TRBV29-1 and TRBJ2-3; 7 bases are a match to TRBD2. CDR3 length: 14 amino acids. Germline loops: CDR1 SQVTM, CDR2 ANQGSEA. The V segment lost 6 bases and the J segment 2 bases; nucleotides outside the gene matches: 8.

The chain employs TRBV3-1 and TRBJ2-5; D unclear. Germline CDR1 is LGHDT and CDR2 is YNNKEL (reference sequence). With 1 base removed from V and 4 bases from J, the gap between germline ends came to 10 bases. There are 14 residues in the CDR3. The CDR3 DNA sequence: TGTGCCAGCAGCCAAGGGCAGTCCGGAGAGACCCAGTACTTC. It is translated as CASSQGQSGETQYF.

Ten or more counts support this clonotype. The rearrangement uses TRBV25-1 and TRBJ2-7; TRBD2 might be the D (5 bases). Trimming took 6 bases from V and 3 from J, leaving 9 bases between them. The germline CDR1 and CDR2 sequences are MGHDK and SYGVNS. CDR3 size: 12 residues. CDR3 DNA sequence: TGTGCCAGCAGCCACCGGGGCTACGAGCAGTACTTC. Its protein product is CASSHRGYEQYF.

This clonotype came up many times. The gene calls are TRBV6-1 and TRBJ1-5; D is unclear. In germline, CDR1 is MNHNS, CDR2 SASEGT. Trimming left V 7 bases short and J 0 bases short, with 13 bases between. This CDR3 has 15 amino acids. CDR3 nucleotide sequence: TGTGCCAGCACTCCTCAATATTATAGCAATCAGCCCCAGCATTTT. Its translation is CASTPQYYSNQPQHF.

This clonotype has at least ten counts. This chain connects TRBV7-2 to TRBJ2-7; D may be TRBD1 (7 bases). V was pared by 5 bases and J by 2 bases, with 13 bases between. There are 14 residues in the CDR3. Germline CDR1 is SGHTA and CDR2 is FQGNSA. The CDR3 sequence is CASSPQGGAYEQYF. The DNA for the CDR3 is TGTGCCAGCAGCCCCCAGGGGGGAGCCTACGAGCAGTACTTC.

This clonotype was seen at least ten times. The rearrangement uses TRBV11-2 and TRBJ1-5, with D unclear. Germline CDR1 SGHAT, CDR2 FQNNGV. CDR3 length: 17 residues. Trimming removed 7 bases at V and 1 base at J, with 20 bases between. The CDR3: CASMFIITVRSNQPQHF. The CDR3, as DNA: TGTGCCAGCATGTTCATCATAACTGTCAGGAGCAATCAGCCCCAGCATTTT.

The rearrangement links TRBV11-2 to TRBJ2-7, with a tentative D call TRBD1 (5 bases). The CDR3 contains 13 residues. Deletions cut 8 bases from V and 2 bases from J, with 13 bases between. Per germline, CDR1 SGHAT and CDR2 FQNNGV. CDR3 protein: CASSRAGPYEQYF. The CDR3 nucleotides read TGTGCCAGCTCCCGGGCAGGGCCCTACGAGCAGTACTTC.

In this sample, this clonotype turned up a few times. The chain has TRBV28 and TRBJ2-4; tentative D call: TRBD2 (5 bases). The CDR3 is made up of 16 amino acids. Germline loops: CDR1 MDHEN, CDR2 SYDVKM. V gave up 2 bases and J gave up 2 bases, with 13 bases separating them. The DNA for the CDR3 is TGTGCCAGCAGTTTAAGTGGGTCGGGGACCAAAAACATTCAGTACTTC. This codes for CASSLSGSGTKNIQYF.

This clonotype was counted only a few times. For the CDR3, the DNA is TGCAGCGTTGATCTCATGACCGCTACAGGCGGCTACACCTTC. This sequence encodes CSVDLMTATGGYTF. The chain joins TRBV29-1 to TRBJ1-2; D is possibly TRBD1 (5 bases). The V gene's germline CDR1 is SQVTM and CDR2 ANQGSEA. Trimming pared 3 bases from V and 8 bases from J, leaving 19 bases between. The CDR3 sequence is 14 residues long. Complete variable domain (other parts from reference TRBV29-1 and TRBJ1-2): SAVISQKPSRDICQRGTSLTIQCQVDSQVTMMFWYRQQPGQSLTLIATANQGSEATYESGFVIDKFPISRPNLTFSTLTVSNMSPEDSSIYLCSVDLMTATGGYTFGSGTRLTVV.

The sample holds one count of this clonotype. The chain is built from TRBV4-1 and TRBJ2-7, with 7 bases fitting TRBD2. V shed 2 bases, J shed 1 base, and the junction held 5 bases outside the gene matches. Germline V gene lookup returns CDR1 MGHRA and CDR2 YSYEKL. This CDR3 region has 15 residues. The CDR3 region is CASSQQTGGSYEQYF. The CDR3 DNA is TGCGCCAGCAGCCAACAGACGGGGGGTTCCTACGAGCAGTACTTC.

The chain carries TRBV19 and TRBJ2-1, with TRBD1 identical over 7 bases. The V and J ends lost 2 bases and 5 bases, in that order; junction bases with no gene match: 12. The length of the CDR3 is 17 residues. Germline CDR1 and CDR2: LNHDA and SQIVND (reference sequence). This CDR3 is CASSIRTGPGGDNEQFF. The CDR3 DNA reads as TGTGCCAGTAGTATAAGGACAGGCCCAGGCGGCGACAATGAGCAGTTCTTC. Using reference TRBV19 and TRBJ2-1 for the parts outside the CDR3, the full variable domain is DGGITQSPKYLFRKEGQNVTLSCEQNLNHDAMYWYRQDPGQGLRLIYYSQIVNDFQKGDIAEGYSVSREKKESFPLTVTSAQKNPTAFYLCASSIRTGPGGDNEQFFGPGTRLTVL.

This clonotype was detected only a few times. J is TRBJ1-5 and V is TRBV12-3 or TRBV12-4, with D unresolved. Trimming pared 0 bases from V and 2 bases from J, leaving 8 bases between. The CDR3 spans 15 residues. Here the CDR3 reads CASSLARRGNQPQHF. In nucleotides, the CDR3 is TGTGCCAGCAGTTTAGCGCGAAGGGGCAATCAGCCCCAGCATTTT.

This clonotype showed up many times. The chain couples TRBV2 to TRBJ2-7; no clear D gene. The CDR3 extends over 12 amino acids. Trimming shortened V by 10 bases and J by 4 bases, and 14 bases separated the two germline ends. Germline V gene lookup returns CDR1 SNHLY and CDR2 FYNNEI. CDR3 region: CATGLDSYEQYF. Here the CDR3 DNA reads TGTGCCACGGGTCTGGATTCGTACGAGCAGTACTTC.

A few counts support this clonotype. The genes are TRBV7-2 and TRBJ2-5, with 13 bases matching TRBD2. Germline V gene sequence: CDR1 SGHTA, CDR2 FQGNSA. The V gene end was trimmed by 2 bases and the J gene end by 3 bases; junction bases not matched to a gene: 3. The CDR3 has 16 amino acids. CDR3 DNA: TGTGCCAGCAGCTTACCGGGACTAGCGGGGAAAGAGACCCAGTACTTC. Translating it yields CASSLPGLAGKETQYF.

The J gene is TRBJ1-2, the V gene TRBV29-1; 7 bases match TRBD1. V shed 4 bases and J 8 bases; nucleotides not matched to a gene: 16. Germline CDR1 and CDR2: SQVTM and ANQGSEA. CDR3 length: 15 residues. The CDR3 DNA reads TGCAGCGTTGCCCCCACAGGGGCCCGCTATGCAGGCTACACCTTC. The encoded protein is CSVAPTGARYAGYTF.

The gene calls are TRBV7-2 and TRBJ2-6; tentatively, D is TRBD1 or TRBD2 (5 bases each). V was clipped by 5 bases and J by 2 bases, with 13 bases between them. The CDR3 contains 16 residues. Germline CDR1 SGHTA, CDR2 FQGNSA. The CDR3 is CASSRDLLAGANVLTF. For the CDR3, the DNA is TGTGCCAGCAGCCGGGACCTCTTGGCTGGGGCCAACGTCCTGACTTTC.

This clonotype was observed many times. This sequence joins TRBV6-6 and TRBJ1-5, with D possibly matching TRBD1 (6 bases). Germline V gives CDR1 MNHNY, CDR2 SVGAGI (reference sequence). The CDR3 has 16 residues. V shed 2 bases and J shed 2 bases, with 13 bases lying between them. CDR3 DNA: TGTGCCAGCAGTTACAGCGGGGGGCAGGGCAATCAGCCCCAGCATTTT. This gives the protein CASSYSGGQGNQPQHF.

V usage is TRBV4-1 and J usage is TRBJ2-2, with 7 bases fitting TRBD2. The CDR3 is 16 residues long. V gave up 7 bases and J gave up 2 bases; unmatched junction bases: 10. Germline V lookup: CDR1 MGHRA, CDR2 YSYEKL. CDR3 sequence (DNA): TGCGCCAGCAAGAAGGTTACGGGAGGCAACACCGGGGAGCTGTTTTTT. Amino acids: CASKKVTGGNTGELFF.

V and J are TRBV5-6 and TRBJ2-5; possibly TRBD2 for D (5 bases). Trimming shortened V by 0 bases and J by 5 bases, and 14 bases separated the two germline ends. This CDR3 spans 15 amino acids. From germline, CDR1 is SGHDT and CDR2 YYEEEE. The CDR3 is CASSLAAGSIETQYF. CDR3 DNA sequence: TGTGCCAGCAGCTTGGCCGCTGGGAGCATCGAGACCCAGTACTTC.

This clonotype was detected a few times. The chain joins TRBV29-1 to TRBJ2-5, with TRBD2 matching 15 bases. Germline V CDR1 and CDR2: SQVTM, ANQGSEA. This CDR3 has 14 residues. V trimming: 4 bases; J trimming: 10 bases; junction bases outside the gene matches: 7. The CDR3 coding sequence is TGCAGCGTTGCCCGGACTAGCGGGAGGGGGGACCAGTACTTC. This sequence encodes CSVARTSGRGDQYF.

The J gene is TRBJ1-2, the V gene TRBV7-9; D not resolved. The V gene's germline CDR1 is SEHNR and CDR2 FQNEAQ (reference sequence). CDR3 length: 17 amino acids. Trimming left V 5 bases short and J 6 bases short, with 25 bases between. CDR3 protein: CASSPSGGGPSRDGYTF. In nucleotides, the CDR3 is TGTGCCAGCAGCCCGTCCGGCGGCGGGCCCTCAAGGGATGGCTACACCTTC. Full variable domain (outside the CDR3, taken from reference TRBV7-9 and TRBJ1-2): DTGVSQNPRHKITKRGQNVTFRCDPISEHNRLYWYRQTLGQGPEFLTYFQNEAQLEKSRLLSDRFSAERPKGSFSTLEIQRTEQGDSAMYLCASSPSGGGPSRDGYTFGSGTRLTVV.

This clonotype was counted a few times. The rearrangement uses TRBV9 and TRBJ2-7; weak D call: TRBD2 (6 bases). The CDR3 runs to 16 residues. Trimming pared 0 bases from V and 3 bases from J, leaving 16 bases between. The germline V gene has CDR1 SGDLS and CDR2 YYNGEE. The CDR3 protein is CASSVGRSSGYYEQYF. In nucleotides, the CDR3 is TGTGCCAGCAGCGTAGGACGAAGTAGCGGATACTACGAGCAGTACTTC.

The genes are TRBV7-7 and TRBJ2-3; D remains ambiguous. Trimming stripped 0 bases from V and 4 bases from J, with 5 bases between. From germline, CDR1 is SSHAT and CDR2 FNYEAQ (reference sequence). The CDR3 extends over 13 amino acids. The CDR3 DNA sequence: TGTGCCAGCAGCTTAGCGTACGCAGATACGCAGTATTTT. Protein sequence: CASSLAYADTQYF.

This clonotype showed up just a few times. The CDR3 bases are TGTGCCAGCAGCGGGGGCTGGGAAGCTTTCTTT. Amino acid sequence: CASSGGWEAFF. The rearrangement uses TRBV6-1 and TRBJ1-1; the D gene is possibly TRBD1 (6 bases). Germline values: CDR1 MNHNS, CDR2 SASEGT. Trimming removed 6 bases at V and 8 bases at J, with 10 bases between. The CDR3 covers 11 residues.

This chain links TRBV6-2 or TRBV6-3 with TRBJ2-1, with TRBD2 identical over 13 bases. The CDR3 contains 15 residues. The V gene end was trimmed by 5 bases and the J gene end by 7 bases; junction bases not matched to a gene: 5. The V gene's germline CDR1 is MNHEY and CDR2 SVGEGT. The CDR3 coding sequence is TGTGCCAGCAGTCCTCCGGGACTAGCGGGAAATGAGCAGTTCTTC. Amino acids: CASSPPGLAGNEQFF.